The 5 T cell receptor beta chains below were found in one sample sequenced in a study of CD8 T cells in ankylosing spondylitis. TCRdb recomputed calls from the 5' RACE reads with MiXCR, one row per CDR3 protein. The data contain about 140,000 distinct CDR3 sequences, 7% to 8% of them singletons. Sequenced material: blood, either unsorted or a sorted T cell fraction (not recorded which). Every receptor here comes from a female donor with ankylosing spondylitis or in good health (not recorded which).

Details on this clonotype: One end of the junction does not line up with germline, which may come from a read error. The chain uses TRBV27 and TRBJ2-1; D is perhaps TRBD1 or TRBD2 (5 bases each). This CDR3 spans 11 amino acids. Germline CDR1 and CDR2: MNHEY and SMNVEV (reference sequence). CDR3: CARSLGDEQFF. DNA of the CDR3: TGTGCCAGGAGTTTGGGGGATGAGCAGTTCTTC.

In its sample, this clonotype was seen many times. The chain joins TRBV6-5 to TRBJ1-3, with unresolved D. Germline CDR1 MNHEY, CDR2 SVGAGI. The CDR3 has 14 residues. The V and J ends lost 4 bases and 0 bases respectively, with 7 bases between them. CDR3 nucleotide sequence: TGTGCCAGCAGTTCCCGTTACTCTGGAAACACCATATATTTT. Amino acid sequence: CASSSRYSGNTIYF.

This clonotype was seen many times. The CDR3 here is CASSETGLRRTEAFF. The CDR3 DNA reads TGTGCCAGCAGTGAGACAGGCCTAAGGCGGACTGAAGCTTTCTTT. The chain couples TRBV6-1 to TRBJ1-1, with a possible D match to TRBD1 (6 bases). CDR1 and CDR2 from the germline V gene are MNHNS and SASEGT. V lost 3 bases, J lost 5 bases, and 16 bases lay in between. This CDR3 has 15 residues.

This clonotype showed up many times. The rearrangement links TRBV6-1 to TRBJ1-1, with D tentatively TRBD1 (5 bases). The CDR3 is 15 amino acids. The germline V and J ends were trimmed by 7 bases and 1 base, with 16 bases remaining between them. The germline V gene encodes CDR1 MNHNS and CDR2 SASEGT. The CDR3 DNA reads as TGTGCCAGCACTCGGTATGGGGGGGGGAACACTGAAGCTTTCTTT. Its translation is CASTRYGGGNTEAFF.

The table lists this clonotype with many counts. The rearrangement joins TRBV7-3 to TRBJ1-1; D is perhaps TRBD1 (6 bases). Trimming removed 5 bases at V and 0 bases at J, with 13 bases between. The CDR3 totals 15 residues. In germline, CDR1 is SGHTA, CDR2 FQGTGA. CDR3 bases: TGTGCCAGCAGCCCGGGGGCAGACATGAACACTGAAGCTTTCTTT. Residues: CASSPGADMNTEAFF.